Listed here are 17 T cell receptor beta chains from one sample, sequenced in a study of shared clonotypes between healthy human individuals. TCRdb's table, derived via immunoSEQ multiplex PCR, lists solely in-frame clones and lacks some. The repertoire includes around 700,000 clones, around 74% of them detected once, and about 1.8% sits in the top ten. The sample taken for sequencing was memory CD4+ T cells sorted from blood. Described subset: CD45RA-negative fraction. The source of these receptors is a woman in her twenties or thirties in good health.

The chain carries TRBV28 and TRBJ2-7; 7 nucleotides line up with TRBD1. Trimming took 3 bases from V and 4 from J; bases not matched to a gene: 6. Germline V gives CDR1 MDHEN, CDR2 SYDVKM. The CDR3 covers 14 residues. In DNA, the CDR3 is TGTGCCAGCAGTTTCCGGGACAGCCTATACGAGCAGTACTTC. Translated, it gives CASSFRDSLYEQYF.

V usage is TRBV27 and J usage is TRBJ2-1, with D possibly being TRBD1 or TRBD2 (6 bases each). V gave up 6 bases and J gave up 0 bases, with 18 bases separating them. This CDR3 is 17 amino acids long. Germline V gives CDR1 MNHEY, CDR2 SMNVEV (reference sequence). This CDR3 reads CASSRGGWLSSYNEQFF. The DNA of the CDR3 is TGTGCCAGCAGCAGAGGGGGGTGGTTGAGCTCCTACAATGAGCAGTTCTTC.

The chain is built from TRBV4-1 and TRBJ2-7; TRBD2 matches 12 bases. Germline V gives CDR1 MGHRA, CDR2 YSYEKL. CDR3 size: 21 residues. The junction had 18 bases not matched to a gene; V was cut back by 3 bases and J by 0 bases. The CDR3 sequence: CASSQILLPTSGSTSSYEQYF. CDR3 DNA sequence: TGCGCCAGCAGCCAGATCTTGCTTCCGACTAGCGGGAGTACCAGCTCCTACGAGCAGTACTTC.

The chain is built from TRBV27 and TRBJ2-5, with TRBD2 matching over 10 bases. Matching the DNA end better, TRBJ2-7 makes the J call doubtful. The germline gives CDR1 MNHEY, CDR2 SMNVEV (reference sequence). This CDR3 is 15 amino acids long. In DNA, the CDR3 is TGTGCCAGCAGACCTAGCGGGAGTGTCTCCTACGAGCAGTACTTC. It yields the protein CASRPSGSVSYEQYF.

This chain links TRBV2 with TRBJ2-7; 8 bases are a match to TRBD2. The CDR3 consists of 14 residues. After removal of 5 bases from V and 6 bases from J, the junction contained 9 bases not matched to a gene. From germline, CDR1 is SNHLY and CDR2 FYNNEI. The CDR3 region is CASSMTSAVPEQYF. The CDR3 DNA reads TGTGCCAGCAGTATGACTAGCGCAGTCCCCGAGCAGTACTTC.

The chain couples TRBV5-4 to TRBJ2-1, with 7 bases matching TRBD2. CDR1 SGHNT and CDR2 YYREEE come from the germline V gene (reference sequence). V shed 4 bases, J shed 4 bases, and the junction held 5 bases outside the gene matches. This CDR3 spans 14 amino acids. CDR3 in DNA: TGTGCCAGCAGCGGTGGGAGGGAGTACAATGAGCAGTTCTTC. This encodes CASSGGREYNEQFF.

This rearrangement joins TRBV27 to TRBJ2-5; D not certain. This CDR3 is built from 13 residues. CDR1 is MNHEY and CDR2 is SMNVEV in the germline V gene (reference sequence). Trimming took off 2 bases at V and 2 bases at J, with 6 bases between the two ends. The CDR3 loop reads CASSLAVQETQYF. The CDR3 DNA reads as TGTGCCAGCAGTTTAGCCGTGCAAGAGACCCAGTACTTC.

The J gene is TRBJ2-3, the V gene TRBV25-1; D is unresolved. This CDR3 spans 16 amino acids. The germline gives CDR1 MGHDK, CDR2 SYGVNS. Trimming took off 4 bases at V and 2 bases at J, with 16 bases between the two ends. In nucleotides, the CDR3 is TGTGCCAGCAGTGGTCCCCCGGATACCCTCACAGATACGCAGTATTTT. This encodes CASSGPPDTLTDTQYF.

Regarding this clone: The same CDR3 is also encoded by other DNA sequences in this sample. The chain combines TRBV19 with TRBJ1-5; 8 nucleotides agree with TRBD1. CDR1 and CDR2 (germline): LNHDA, SQIVND (reference sequence). The CDR3 has 14 residues. With V trimmed by 5 bases and J by 5 bases, 5 bases remained unmatched. CDR3 protein: CASSPTGGHQPQHF. In DNA form, the CDR3 reads TGTGCCAGTAGTCCCACAGGGGGACATCAGCCCCAGCATTTT.

This chain links TRBV6-1 with TRBJ1-5; perhaps TRBD1 as D (6 bases). V was pared by 3 bases and J by 7 bases, with 13 bases between. Germline V gene sequence: CDR1 MNHNS, CDR2 SASEGT. The CDR3 totals 14 residues. DNA of the CDR3: TGTGCCAGCAGTGATAACAGGGCAGCCCAGCCCCAGCATTTT. Translation gives CASSDNRAAQPQHF.

On this clone itself: This same CDR3 is encoded by further DNA sequences in the sample. V is TRBV29-1 and J is TRBJ1-1; 7 nucleotides line up with TRBD1. The V and J ends lost 3 bases and 5 bases, in that order; junction bases with no gene match: 3. Germline-derived CDR1 and CDR2 are SQVTM and ANQGSEA. The CDR3 sequence is 12 residues long. DNA of the CDR3: TGCAGCGTTGACAGGGGGGGGACTGAAGCTTTCTTT. It codes for CSVDRGGTEAFF.

This clone was seen only a few times. This chain uses TRBV4-1 with TRBJ2-1; 10 nucleotides align to TRBD2. The CDR3 covers 17 residues. V lost 4 bases to trimming and J lost 9 bases; unmatched junction nucleotides: 15. The germline CDR1 and CDR2 sequences are MGHRA and YSYEKL. The CDR3 region has the DNA TGCGCCAGCAGCCCTTCACTAGCGGGGCCGGGCTATACTGAGCAGTTCTTC. It yields the protein CASSPSLAGPGYTEQFF.

This clone was counted only a few times. J is TRBJ1-1 and V is TRBV4-1; D is ambiguous. CDR3 length: 14 residues. V was cut by 4 bases and J by 6 bases, with 15 bases left in between. Germline CDR1 and CDR2: MGHRA and YSYEKL. The CDR3, as DNA: TGCGCCAGCAGCCCGACCAGAGGTAGCTCTGAAGCTTTCTTT. Translation gives CASSPTRGSSEAFF.

The chain carries TRBV6-1 and TRBJ2-7; 8 bases fit TRBD2. Germline V gives CDR1 MNHNS, CDR2 SASEGT. With V trimmed by 1 base and J by 3 bases, 2 bases remained unmatched. CDR3 size: 14 residues. CDR3 region: CASSEGSGGYEQYF. CDR3 nucleotides: TGTGCCAGCAGTGAAGGGAGCGGGGGCTACGAGCAGTACTTC.

The rearrangement uses TRBV29-1 and TRBJ2-3; 10 nucleotides agree with TRBD2. The CDR3 spans 14 residues. In germline, CDR1 is SQVTM, CDR2 ANQGSEA. V shed 6 bases and J 1 base; nucleotides not matched to a gene: 4. The CDR3 is CSVLSGRGTDTQYF. CDR3 bases: TGCAGCGTATTAAGCGGGAGGGGCACAGATACGCAGTATTTT.

The rearrangement uses TRBV7-2 and TRBJ2-5; 12 bases agree with TRBD2. CDR1 and CDR2 from the germline V gene are SGHTA and FQGNSA. The CDR3 sequence is 18 residues long. The trim removed 5 bases at V and 4 bases at J, leaving 14 bases unmatched. For the CDR3, the DNA is TGTGCCAGCAGCCCGCGCGGGGCTAGCGGGAGGGTACCAGAGACCCAGTACTTC. This encodes CASSPRGASGRVPETQYF.

The V call is TRBV6-5, the J call TRBJ1-2; D might be TRBD1 (6 bases). Germline V gene lookup returns CDR1 MNHEY and CDR2 SVGAGI. The V end was cut by 1 base, the J end by 2 bases, with 14 bases between. The CDR3 is 16 residues long. The CDR3 protein is CASSYFEGEVNYGYTF. CDR3 coding DNA: TGTGCCAGCAGTTACTTCGAGGGGGAAGTAAACTATGGCTACACCTTC.